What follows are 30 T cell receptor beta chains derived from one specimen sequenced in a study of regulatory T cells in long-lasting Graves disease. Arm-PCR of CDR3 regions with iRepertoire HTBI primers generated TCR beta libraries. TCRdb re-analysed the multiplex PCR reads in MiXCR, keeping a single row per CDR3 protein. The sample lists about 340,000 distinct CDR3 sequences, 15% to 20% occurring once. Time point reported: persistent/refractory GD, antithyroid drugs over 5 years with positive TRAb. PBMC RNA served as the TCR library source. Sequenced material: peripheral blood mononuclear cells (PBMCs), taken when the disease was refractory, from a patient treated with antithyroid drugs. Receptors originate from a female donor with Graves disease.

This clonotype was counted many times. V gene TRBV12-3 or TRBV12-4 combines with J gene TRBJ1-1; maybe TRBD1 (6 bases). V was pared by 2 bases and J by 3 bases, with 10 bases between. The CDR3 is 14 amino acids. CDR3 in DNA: TGTGCCAGCAGTTTACGGGACACAGACACTGAAGCTTTCTTT. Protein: CASSLRDTDTEAFF.

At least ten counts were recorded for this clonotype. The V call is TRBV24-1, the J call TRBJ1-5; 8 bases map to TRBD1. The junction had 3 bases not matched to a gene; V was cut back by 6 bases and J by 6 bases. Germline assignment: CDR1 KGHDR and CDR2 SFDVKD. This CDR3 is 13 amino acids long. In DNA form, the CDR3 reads TGTGCCACCAGTCCTACAGGGGGTCAGCCCCAGCATTTT. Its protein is CATSPTGGQPQHF.

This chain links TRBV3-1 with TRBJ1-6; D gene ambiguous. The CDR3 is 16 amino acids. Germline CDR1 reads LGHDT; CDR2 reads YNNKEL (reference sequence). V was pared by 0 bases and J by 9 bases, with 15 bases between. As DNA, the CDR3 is TGTGCCAGCAGCCAAGATTGGTGGGGTATGGCTTCACCCCTCCACTTT. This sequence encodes CASSQDWWGMASPLHF.

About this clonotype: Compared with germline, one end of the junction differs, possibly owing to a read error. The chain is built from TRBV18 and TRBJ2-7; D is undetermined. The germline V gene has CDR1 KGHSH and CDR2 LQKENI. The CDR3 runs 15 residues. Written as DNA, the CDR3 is TGTGCCGGCTCACCATTACGTGGGGTCCCTGGCGAGCAGTACTTC. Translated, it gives CAGSPLRGVPGEQYF.

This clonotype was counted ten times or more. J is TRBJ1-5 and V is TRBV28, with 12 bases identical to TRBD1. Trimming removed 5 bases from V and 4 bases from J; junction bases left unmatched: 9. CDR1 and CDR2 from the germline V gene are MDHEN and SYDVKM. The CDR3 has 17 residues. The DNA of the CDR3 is TGTGCCAGCAGTGGGACAGGGGGCGTCCGCGGAAATCAGCCCCAGCATTTT. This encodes CASSGTGGVRGNQPQHF.

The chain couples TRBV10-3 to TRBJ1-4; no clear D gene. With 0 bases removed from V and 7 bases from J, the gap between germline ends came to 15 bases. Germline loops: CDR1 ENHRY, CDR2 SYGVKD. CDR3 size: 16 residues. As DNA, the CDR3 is TGTGCCATCAGTGAGTCGACGGCCCTTACGGGTGAAAAACTGTTTTTT. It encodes CAISESTALTGEKLFF.

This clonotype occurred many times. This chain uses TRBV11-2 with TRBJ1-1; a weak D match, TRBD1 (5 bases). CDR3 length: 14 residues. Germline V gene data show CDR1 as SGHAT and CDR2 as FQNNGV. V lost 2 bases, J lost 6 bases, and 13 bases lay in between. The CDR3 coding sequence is TGTGCCAGCAGCTTACCAGCGGACACTTCTGAAGCTTTCTTT. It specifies CASSLPADTSEAFF. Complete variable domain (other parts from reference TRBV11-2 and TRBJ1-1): EAGVAQSPRYKIIEKRQSVAFWCNPISGHATLYWYQQILGQGPKLLIQFQNNGVVDDSQLPKDRFSAERLKGVDSTLKIQPAKLEDSAVYLCASSLPADTSEAFFGQGTRLTVV.

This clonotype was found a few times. CDR3 protein: CASSPRLGDNYGYTF. The DNA for the CDR3 is TGTGCCAGCTCACCACGGCTAGGGGACAACTATGGCTACACCTTC. The chain carries TRBV18 and TRBJ1-2; TRBD1 is a possible D gene (5 bases). V was clipped by 1 base and J by 2 bases, with 11 bases between them. Germline CDR1 and CDR2: KGHSH and LQKENI. The CDR3 loop spans 15 amino acids.

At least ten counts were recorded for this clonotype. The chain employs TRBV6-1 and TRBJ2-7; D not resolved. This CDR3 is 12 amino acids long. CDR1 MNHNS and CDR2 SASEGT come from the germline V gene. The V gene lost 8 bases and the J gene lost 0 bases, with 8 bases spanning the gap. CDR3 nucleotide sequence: TGTGCCAGCGAGGACCACTCCTACGAGCAGTACTTC. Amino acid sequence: CASEDHSYEQYF.

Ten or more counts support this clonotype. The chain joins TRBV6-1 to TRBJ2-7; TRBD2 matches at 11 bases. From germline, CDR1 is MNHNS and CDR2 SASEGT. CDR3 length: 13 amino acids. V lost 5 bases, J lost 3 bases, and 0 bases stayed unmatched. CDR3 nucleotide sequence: TGTGCCAGCAGTACTAGCGGGAGCTACGAGCAGTACTTC. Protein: CASSTSGSYEQYF.

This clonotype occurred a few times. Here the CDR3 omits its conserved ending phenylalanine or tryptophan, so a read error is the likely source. Written as DNA, the CDR3 is TGTGCCAGCAGCTTAGACCCCCCGGGCTCGACTGAAGCTTTCCTT. It codes for CASSLDPPGSTEAFL. V is TRBV11-3 and J is TRBJ1-1; no reliable D call. With 0 bases removed from V and 5 bases from J, the gap between germline ends came to 13 bases. The CDR3 runs 15 residues. The germline V gene encodes CDR1 SGHNT and CDR2 YENEEA.

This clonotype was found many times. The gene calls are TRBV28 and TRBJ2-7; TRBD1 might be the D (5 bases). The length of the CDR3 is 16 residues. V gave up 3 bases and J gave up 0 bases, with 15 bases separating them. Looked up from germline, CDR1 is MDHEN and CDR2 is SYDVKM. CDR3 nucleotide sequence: TGTGCCAGCAGTTTCCCTAGGACACAGTACTCCTACGAGCAGTACTTC. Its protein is CASSFPRTQYSYEQYF.

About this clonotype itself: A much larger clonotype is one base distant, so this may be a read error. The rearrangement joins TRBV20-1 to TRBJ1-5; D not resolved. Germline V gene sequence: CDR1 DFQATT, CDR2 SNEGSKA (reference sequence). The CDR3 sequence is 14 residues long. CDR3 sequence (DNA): TGCAGTGTTAGAGATTTTCCAGACAATCAGCCCCAGCATTTT. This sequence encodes CSVRDFPDNQPQHF.

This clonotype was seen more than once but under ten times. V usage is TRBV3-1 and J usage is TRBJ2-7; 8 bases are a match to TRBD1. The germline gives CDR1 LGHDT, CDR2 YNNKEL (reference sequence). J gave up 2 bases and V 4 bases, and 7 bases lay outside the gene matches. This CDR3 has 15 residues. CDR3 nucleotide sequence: TGTGCCAGCAGCCGGTCGGACAGGGCTCCCTACGAGCAGTACTTC. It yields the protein CASSRSDRAPYEQYF.

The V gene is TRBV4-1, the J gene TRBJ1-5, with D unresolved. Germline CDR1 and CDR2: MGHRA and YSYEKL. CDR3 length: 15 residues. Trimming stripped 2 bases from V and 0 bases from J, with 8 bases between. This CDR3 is CASSQPTNSNQPQHF. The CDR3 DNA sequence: TGCGCCAGCAGCCAACCGACAAATAGCAATCAGCCCCAGCATTTT.

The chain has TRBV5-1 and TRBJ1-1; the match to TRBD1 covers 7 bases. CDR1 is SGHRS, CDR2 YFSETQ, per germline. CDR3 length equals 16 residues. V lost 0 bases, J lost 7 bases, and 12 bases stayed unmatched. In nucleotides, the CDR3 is TGCGCCAGCAGCTTGGGGGGGGCGACAGGGCGGAATGAAGCTTTCTTT. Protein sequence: CASSLGGATGRNEAFF. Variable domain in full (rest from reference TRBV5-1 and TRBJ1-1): KAGVTQTPRYLIKTRGQQVTLSCSPISGHRSVSWYQQTPGQGLQFLFEYFSETQRNKGNFPGRFSGRQFSNSRSEMNVSTLELGDSALYLCASSLGGATGRNEAFFGQGTRLTVV.

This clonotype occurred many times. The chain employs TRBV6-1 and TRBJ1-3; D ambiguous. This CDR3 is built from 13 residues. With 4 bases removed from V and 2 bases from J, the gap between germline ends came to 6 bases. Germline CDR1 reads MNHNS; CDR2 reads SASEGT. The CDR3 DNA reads TGTGCCAGCAGTGCCCTTACTGGAAACACCATATATTTT. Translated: CASSALTGNTIYF.

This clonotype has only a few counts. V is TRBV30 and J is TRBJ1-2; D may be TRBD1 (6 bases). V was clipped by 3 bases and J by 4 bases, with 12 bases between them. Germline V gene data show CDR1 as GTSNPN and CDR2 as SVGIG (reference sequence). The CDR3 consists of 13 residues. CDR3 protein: CAWSTGLGYGYTF. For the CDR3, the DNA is TGTGCCTGGAGCACAGGGTTGGGCTATGGCTACACCTTC.

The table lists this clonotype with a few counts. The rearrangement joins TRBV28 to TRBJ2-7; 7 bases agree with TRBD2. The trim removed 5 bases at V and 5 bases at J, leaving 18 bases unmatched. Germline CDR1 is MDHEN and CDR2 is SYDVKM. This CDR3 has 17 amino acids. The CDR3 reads CASSLLGKRGPLDEQYF. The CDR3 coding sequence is TGTGCCAGCAGTCTCCTGGGGAAGCGGGGTCCTTTAGACGAGCAGTACTTC.

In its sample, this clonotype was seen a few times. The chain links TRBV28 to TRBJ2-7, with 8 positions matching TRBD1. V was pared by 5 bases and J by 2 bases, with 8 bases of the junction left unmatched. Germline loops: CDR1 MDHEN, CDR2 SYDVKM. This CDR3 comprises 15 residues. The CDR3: CASSPRTGPAYEQYF. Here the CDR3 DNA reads TGTGCCAGCAGTCCCCGGACAGGGCCAGCCTACGAGCAGTACTTC.

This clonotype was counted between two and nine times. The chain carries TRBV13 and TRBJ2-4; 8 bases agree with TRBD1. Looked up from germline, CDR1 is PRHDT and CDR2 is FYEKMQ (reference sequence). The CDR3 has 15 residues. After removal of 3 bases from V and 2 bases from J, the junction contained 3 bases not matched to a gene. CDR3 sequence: CASSLQGAPKNIQYF. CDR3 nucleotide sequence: TGTGCCAGCAGCTTGCAGGGGGCGCCCAAAAACATTCAGTACTTC. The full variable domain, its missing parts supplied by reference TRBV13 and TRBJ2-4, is AAGVIQSPRHLIKEKRETATLKCYPIPRHDTVYWYQQGPGQDPQFLISFYEKMQSDKGSIPDRFSAQQFSDYHSELNMSSLELGDSALYFCASSLQGAPKNIQYFGAGTRLSVL.

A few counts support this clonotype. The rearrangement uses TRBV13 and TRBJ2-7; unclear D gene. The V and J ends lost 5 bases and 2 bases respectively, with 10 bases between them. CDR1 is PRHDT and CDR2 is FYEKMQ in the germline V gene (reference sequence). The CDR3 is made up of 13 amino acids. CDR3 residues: CASSQRTAYEQYF. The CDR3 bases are TGTGCCAGCAGCCAAAGGACCGCCTACGAGCAGTACTTC.

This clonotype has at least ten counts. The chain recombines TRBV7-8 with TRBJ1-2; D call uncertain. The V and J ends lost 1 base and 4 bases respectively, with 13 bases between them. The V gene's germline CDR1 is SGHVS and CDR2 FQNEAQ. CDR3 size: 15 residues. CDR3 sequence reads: CASSLGGGAFYGYTF. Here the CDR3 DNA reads TGTGCCAGCAGCTTAGGCGGCGGAGCTTTCTATGGCTACACCTTC.

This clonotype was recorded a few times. The DNA of the CDR3 is TGTGCCATCAGTCCGGGACTAGCGGGAGTAAGCGGCACAGATACGCAGTATTTT. It encodes CAISPGLAGVSGTDTQYF. The V gene is TRBV10-3, the J gene TRBJ2-3; 14 nucleotides line up with TRBD2. V shed 5 bases and J 1 base; nucleotides not matched to a gene: 8. Germline lookup yields CDR1 ENHRY and CDR2 SYGVKD. The CDR3 is made up of 18 amino acids.

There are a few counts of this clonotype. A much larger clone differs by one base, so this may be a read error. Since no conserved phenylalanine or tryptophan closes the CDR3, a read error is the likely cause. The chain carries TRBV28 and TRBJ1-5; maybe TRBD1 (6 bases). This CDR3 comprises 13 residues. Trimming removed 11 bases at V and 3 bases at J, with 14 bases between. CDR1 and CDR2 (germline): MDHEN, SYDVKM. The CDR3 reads CASYRELNQPQHL. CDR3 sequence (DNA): TGTGCCTCGTACAGGGAACTCAATCAGCCCCAGCATCTT.

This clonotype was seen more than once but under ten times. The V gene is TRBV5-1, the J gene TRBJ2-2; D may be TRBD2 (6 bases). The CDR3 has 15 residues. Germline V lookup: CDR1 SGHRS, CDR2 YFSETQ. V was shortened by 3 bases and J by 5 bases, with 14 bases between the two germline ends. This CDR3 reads CASSSGTAWTGELFF. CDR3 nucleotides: TGCGCCAGCAGCTCCGGGACTGCTTGGACCGGGGAGCTGTTTTTT.

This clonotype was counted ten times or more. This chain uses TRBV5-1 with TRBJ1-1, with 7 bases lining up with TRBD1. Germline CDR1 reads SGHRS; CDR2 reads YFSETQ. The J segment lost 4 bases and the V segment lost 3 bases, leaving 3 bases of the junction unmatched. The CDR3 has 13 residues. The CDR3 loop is CASSSRGLTEAFF. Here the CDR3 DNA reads TGCGCCAGCAGCTCGAGGGGGCTCACTGAAGCTTTCTTT.

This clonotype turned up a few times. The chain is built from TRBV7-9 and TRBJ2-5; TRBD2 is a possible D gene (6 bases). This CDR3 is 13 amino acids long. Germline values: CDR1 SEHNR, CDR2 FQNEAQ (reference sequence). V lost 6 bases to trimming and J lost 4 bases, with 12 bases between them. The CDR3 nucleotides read TGTGCCAGCAGGGCAGCGGGTGCAGAGACCCAGTACTTC. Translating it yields CASRAAGAETQYF.

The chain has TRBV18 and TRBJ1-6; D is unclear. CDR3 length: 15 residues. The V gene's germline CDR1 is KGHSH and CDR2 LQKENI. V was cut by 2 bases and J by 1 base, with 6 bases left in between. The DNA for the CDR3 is TGTGCCAGCTCACCAAGGGATTCCTATAATTCACCCCTCCACTTT. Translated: CASSPRDSYNSPLHF.

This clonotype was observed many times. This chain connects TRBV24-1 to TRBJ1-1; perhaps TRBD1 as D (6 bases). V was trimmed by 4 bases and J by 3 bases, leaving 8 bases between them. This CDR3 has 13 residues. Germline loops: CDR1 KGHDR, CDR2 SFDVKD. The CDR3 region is CATSEGADTEAFF. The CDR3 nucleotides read TGTGCCACCAGTGAGGGGGCGGACACTGAAGCTTTCTTT.